A single sample is the source of the 21 T cell receptor beta chains below, sequenced in a study of blood T cell repertoires in COVID-19. Here immunoSEQ multiplex PCR was the method, and the copy in TCRdb shows in-frame clones only, minus some. Among almost 200,000 clones listed, around 85% were seen once. Sequencing used peripheral blood. Receptors originate from a man between 60 and 70 years old with COVID-19, enrolled during active disease.

The V gene is TRBV29-1, the J gene TRBJ2-3; D is possibly TRBD1 (6 bases). The CDR3 has 12 residues. V was clipped by 5 bases and J by 1 base, with 7 bases between them. In germline, CDR1 is SQVTM, CDR2 ANQGSEA. For the CDR3, the DNA is TGCAGCGTTAACAGGGGCACAGATACGCAGTATTTT. Translating gives CSVNRGTDTQYF.

This clone came up once. The chain is built from TRBV6-5 and TRBJ1-1; no clear D gene. This CDR3 is 14 amino acids long. CDR1 is MNHEY and CDR2 is SVGAGI in the germline V gene. V lost 5 bases and J lost 1, with 11 bases in between. The CDR3, as DNA: TGTGCCAGCAGTCCCAGACTGGAGAACACTGAAGCTTTCTTT. The encoded protein is CASSPRLENTEAFF.

The chain uses TRBV7-9 and TRBJ2-2, with TRBD2 identical over 10 bases. The CDR3 spans 16 residues. J was trimmed by 5 bases and V by 3 bases; bases with no gene match: 6. Germline assignment: CDR1 SEHNR and CDR2 FQNEAQ (reference sequence). This chain's CDR3 is CASSLDASGSTGELFF. CDR3 DNA sequence: TGTGCCAGCAGCTTGGATGCTAGCGGGAGTACCGGGGAGCTGTTTTTT.

This chain links TRBV5-1 with TRBJ2-5; the match to TRBD2 covers 7 bases. Germline CDR1 and CDR2: SGHRS and YFSETQ. This CDR3 is built from 13 residues. V was pared by 4 bases and J by 3 bases, with 3 bases of the junction left unmatched. The CDR3 DNA sequence: TGCGCCAGCAGCGTCGGGAGGAAAGAGACCCAGTACTTC. This translates into CASSVGRKETQYF. Supplemented by reference TRBV5-1 and TRBJ2-5, the full variable domain reads KAGVTQTPRYLIKTRGQQVTLSCSPISGHRSVSWYQQTPGQGLQFLFEYFSETQRNKGNFPGRFSGRQFSNSRSEMNVSTLELGDSALYLCASSVGRKETQYFGPGTRLLVL.

This chain connects TRBV5-4 to TRBJ2-7, with TRBD1 identical over 10 bases. Looked up from germline, CDR1 is SGHNT and CDR2 is YYREEE (reference sequence). This CDR3 is built from 15 residues. Trimming cost V 4 bases and J 1 base; bases outside gene matches: 5. This chain's CDR3 is CASSLDRGQSYEQYF. CDR3 coding DNA: TGTGCCAGCAGCCTAGACAGGGGGCAATCCTACGAGCAGTACTTC.

The chain uses TRBV4-1 and TRBJ2-1, with TRBD2 matching over 16 bases. The CDR3 loop spans 17 amino acids. J was trimmed by 9 bases and V by 5 bases; bases with no gene match: 10. In germline, CDR1 is MGHRA, CDR2 YSYEKL. CDR3 residues: CASSEAGTSGRGGEQFF. As DNA, the CDR3 is TGCGCCAGCAGCGAAGCCGGGACTAGCGGGAGGGGGGGTGAGCAGTTCTTC.

This clone was seen a few times. The J gene is TRBJ1-1, the V gene TRBV2, with 7 bases fitting TRBD1. V gave up 8 bases and J gave up 5 bases; unmatched junction bases: 14. Germline CDR1 and CDR2: SNHLY and FYNNEI. The CDR3 runs to 15 residues. The chain's CDR3 is CASRRRQGGMTEAFF. The CDR3 DNA follows: TGTGCCAGCCGGAGAAGACAGGGAGGTATGACTGAAGCTTTCTTT.

This clone turned up a few times. The V call is TRBV28, the J call TRBJ2-1; 8 bases fit TRBD1. The CDR3 extends over 15 amino acids. The germline V gene encodes CDR1 MDHEN and CDR2 SYDVKM. J gave up 4 bases and V 4 bases, and 6 bases lay outside the gene matches. This CDR3 is CASSYDRGSYNEQFF. As DNA, the CDR3 is TGTGCCAGCAGTTACGACAGGGGTTCGTACAATGAGCAGTTCTTC.

V usage is TRBV5-1 and J usage is TRBJ2-5; 9 nucleotides agree with TRBD2. The CDR3 spans 16 residues. Losses at the gene ends were 0 bases for V and 0 bases for J; bases not matched to a gene: 3. CDR1 SGHRS and CDR2 YFSETQ come from the germline V gene. As DNA, the CDR3 is TGCGCCAGCAGCTTGGGACTAGCGGCGTACCAAGAGACCCAGTACTTC. Its protein is CASSLGLAAYQETQYF.

V is TRBV18 and J is TRBJ1-3; D gene uncertain. The CDR3 extends over 14 amino acids. The ends were cut back, 3 bases at V and 0 bases at J, with 6 bases in the middle. Per the germline V gene, CDR1 is KGHSH and CDR2 is LQKENI. The CDR3, as DNA: TGTGCCAGCTCACCTGCGATCTCTGGAAACACCATATATTTT. Translated, it gives CASSPAISGNTIYF.

V gene TRBV29-1 combines with J gene TRBJ2-5, with D uncertain. The CDR3 sequence is 12 residues long. Germline CDR1 is SQVTM and CDR2 is ANQGSEA. The ends were cut back, 5 bases at V and 1 base at J, with 8 bases in the middle. The CDR3 reads CSVTELQETQYF. The DNA of the CDR3 is TGCAGCGTTACAGAGCTCCAAGAGACCCAGTACTTC.

The chain joins TRBV30 to TRBJ1-6; D is perhaps TRBD1 (5 bases). Trimming removed 3 bases from V and 6 bases from J, with 9 bases in between. This CDR3 is built from 13 residues. From germline, CDR1 is GTSNPN and CDR2 SVGIG (reference sequence). The CDR3 nucleotides read TGTGCCTGGAGCCGACAGACTAATTCACCCCTCCACTTT. Its protein product is CAWSRQTNSPLHF.

The chain joins TRBV7-8 to TRBJ1-5; 10 bases fit TRBD1. The V gene end was trimmed by 4 bases and the J gene end by 4 bases; junction bases not matched to a gene: 1. From germline, CDR1 is SGHVS and CDR2 FQNEAQ. The CDR3 has 14 amino acids. This chain's CDR3 is CASSWTGGNQPQHF. CDR3 nucleotide sequence: TGTGCCAGCAGCTGGACAGGGGGGAATCAGCCCCAGCATTTT.

The count of this clone is one. This chain joins TRBV14 and TRBJ2-2; maybe TRBD1 (5 bases). CDR1 is SGHDN and CDR2 is FVKESK in the germline V gene. This CDR3 contains 15 residues. V lost 2 bases and J 5 bases, leaving 12 bases between the germline ends. The CDR3 nucleotides read TGTGCCAGCAGCCAATGGGGCGTTAATACCGGGGAGCTGTTTTTT. This translates into CASSQWGVNTGELFF.

The chain is built from TRBV19 and TRBJ2-1; weak D call: TRBD1 (6 bases). Trimming removed 6 bases from V and 5 bases from J, with 14 bases in between. The CDR3 contains 14 residues. CDR1 and CDR2 from the germline V gene are LNHDA and SQIVND (reference sequence). CDR3 bases: TGTGCCAGTAGCGCCGGGACACTAAACAATGAGCAGTTCTTC. Its protein product is CASSAGTLNNEQFF. The full variable domain, its missing parts supplied by reference TRBV19 and TRBJ2-1, is DGGITQSPKYLFRKEGQNVTLSCEQNLNHDAMYWYRQDPGQGLRLIYYSQIVNDFQKGDIAEGYSVSREKKESFPLTVTSAQKNPTAFYLCASSAGTLNNEQFFGPGTRLTVL.

The CDR3 coding sequence is TGTGCCAGCAGTAAGAGACTCATGGGACTAGCGGGACTCCCAGATACGCAGTATTTT. It specifies CASSKRLMGLAGLPDTQYF. This chain joins TRBV2 and TRBJ2-3; 13 bases agree with TRBD2. This CDR3 comprises 19 residues. V lost 5 bases and J lost 4; bases outside the gene matches: 15. CDR1 is SNHLY, CDR2 FYNNEI, per germline.

The rearrangement joins TRBV30 to TRBJ1-2; D unresolved. Trimming removed 4 bases from V and 8 bases from J, with 17 bases in between. The length of the CDR3 is 13 residues. The germline CDR1 and CDR2 sequences are GTSNPN and SVGIG (reference sequence). The CDR3 DNA follows: TGTGCCTGGATACCCCAGGCCAGTGGGGGCTACACCTTC. Its translation: CAWIPQASGGYTF.

The CDR3: CASSLQEAPSAFF. CDR3 nucleotides: TGTGCCAGCTCCCTCCAGGAGGCGCCGTCAGCTTTCTTT. The V gene is TRBV18, the J gene TRBJ1-1; D gene ambiguous. Looked up from germline, CDR1 is KGHSH and CDR2 is LQKENI. Trimming cost V 6 bases and J 10 bases, with 18 bases left between them. The length of the CDR3 is 13 residues.

V is TRBV28 and J is TRBJ2-1, with 8 bases aligning to TRBD2. The CDR3 spans 13 residues. CDR1 is MDHEN, CDR2 SYDVKM, per germline. The V and J ends lost 5 bases and 9 bases, in that order; junction bases with no gene match: 6. CDR3 sequence: CASSKAGVGEQFF. The CDR3, as DNA: TGTGCCAGCAGTAAAGCGGGAGTAGGTGAGCAGTTCTTC.

The chain uses TRBV6-7 and TRBJ1-5; TRBD1 matches 10 bases. TRBV6-7 carries the ORF label, with uncertain function. The V segment lost 5 bases and the J segment 7 bases; nucleotides outside the gene matches: 11. The CDR3 is 16 amino acids. The DNA for the CDR3 is TGTGCCAGCAGTAGTACCGGGGACAGGGGAGAACAGCCCCAGCATTTT. Its protein is CASSSTGDRGEQPQHF.

The V gene is TRBV6-5, the J gene TRBJ1-6; no clear D gene. The CDR3 runs to 13 residues. Between the trimmed V and J ends, which lost 6 bases and 8 bases, there was a span of 11 bases. The germline gives CDR1 MNHEY, CDR2 SVGAGI. CDR3 loop: CASREWLDSPLHF. The CDR3 DNA reads as TGTGCCAGCAGGGAGTGGCTCGATTCACCCCTCCACTTT.